The present T cell receptor (beta chain) was sequenced within a study of CD8 T cells in ankylosing spondylitis. Whole-study results and caveats: A motif in TCR beta, a set of roughly eight highly homologous variants, appeared characteristic of ankylosing spondylitis blood.

Points on this clonotype: Its antigen is as yet unknown.

TCRdb reprocessed the 5' RACE reads via MiXCR and lists one record per CDR3 protein. Of about 390,000 distinct CDR3 sequences in the sample, 20% to 25% were seen once. The origin of this receptor is a male donor with ankylosing spondylitis. Sequencing was carried out using blood, either unsorted or a sorted T cell fraction (not recorded which).

DNA for the CDR3: TGCAGTGCTAGAGAAACCCGGGGGACAGGGTCATGGGCCCAGCATTTT. It is translated as CSARETRGTGSWAQHF. The chain carries TRBV20-1 and TRBJ1-5; 9 bases line up with TRBD1. Germline lookup yields CDR1 DFQATT and CDR2 SNEGSKA (reference sequence). The CDR3 loop spans 16 amino acids. The V and J ends lost 0 bases and 11 bases, in that order; junction bases with no gene match: 14.